This T cell receptor beta chain was recorded in a study of T cell responses to AZD1222 COVID-19 vaccine. Findings and caveats of the study: Regions left unmutated in variants are reportedly the target of nearly half of spike-specific TCRs. Rises in breadth and depth of Spike-specific TCRs came after two AZD1222 doses. Baseline serology detected seropositivity in only six AZD1222 recipients. It should be noted that donors were predominantly white British and more often female, and clonal diversity was possibly underestimated.

Note on this clone: Its cognate antigen is unknown.

Per germline, CDR1 MDHEN and CDR2 SYDVKM. CDR3 length: 12 residues. V gave up 8 bases and J gave up 1 base, with 6 bases separating them. Data came from immunoSEQ multiplex PCR; TCRdb stores just in-frame clones and leaves some out. The sample yields 110,000 to 150,000 clones, approximately 90% seen once. The sequence was obtained from an adult who received the AZD1222 COVID-19 vaccine. This material consisted of peripheral blood, taken 28 days after the second AZD1222 dose. The chain carries TRBV28 and TRBJ1-5, with D hard to call. CDR3 region: CASHSSNQPQHF. Written as DNA, the CDR3 is TGTGCCAGCCATTCCAGCAATCAGCCCCAGCATTTT.